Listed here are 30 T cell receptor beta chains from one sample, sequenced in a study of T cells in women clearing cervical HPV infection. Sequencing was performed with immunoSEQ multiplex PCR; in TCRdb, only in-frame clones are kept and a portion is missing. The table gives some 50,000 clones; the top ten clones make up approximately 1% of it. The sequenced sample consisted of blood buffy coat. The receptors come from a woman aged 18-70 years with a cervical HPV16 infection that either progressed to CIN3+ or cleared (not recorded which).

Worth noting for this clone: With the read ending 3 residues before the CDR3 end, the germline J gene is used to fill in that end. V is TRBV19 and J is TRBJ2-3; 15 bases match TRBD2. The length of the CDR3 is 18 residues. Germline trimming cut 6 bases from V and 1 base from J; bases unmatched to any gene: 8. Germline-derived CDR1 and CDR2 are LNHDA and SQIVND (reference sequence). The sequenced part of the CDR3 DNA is TGTGCCAGTAGCGTCCGGACTAGCGGGGGGGTAGGCACAGATACG. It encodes CASSVRTSGGVGTDT. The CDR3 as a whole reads CASSVRTSGGVGTDTQYF.

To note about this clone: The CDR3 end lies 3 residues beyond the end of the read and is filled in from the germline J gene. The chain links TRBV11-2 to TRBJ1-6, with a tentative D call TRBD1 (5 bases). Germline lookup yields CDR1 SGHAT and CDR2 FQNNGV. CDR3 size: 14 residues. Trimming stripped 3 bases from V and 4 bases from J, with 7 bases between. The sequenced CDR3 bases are TGTGCCAGCAGCTTCAGACAGTATAATTCACCC. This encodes CASSFRQYNSP. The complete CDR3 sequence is CASSFRQYNSPLHF.

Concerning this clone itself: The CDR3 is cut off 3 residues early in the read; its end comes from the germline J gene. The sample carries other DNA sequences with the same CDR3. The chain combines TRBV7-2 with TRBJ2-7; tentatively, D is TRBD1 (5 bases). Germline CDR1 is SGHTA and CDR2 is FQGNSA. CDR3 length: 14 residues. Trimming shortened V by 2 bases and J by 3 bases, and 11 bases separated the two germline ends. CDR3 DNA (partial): TGTGCCAGCAGCTTAATGGTCAGGGACTACGAG. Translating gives CASSLMVRDYE. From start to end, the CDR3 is CASSLMVRDYEQYF.

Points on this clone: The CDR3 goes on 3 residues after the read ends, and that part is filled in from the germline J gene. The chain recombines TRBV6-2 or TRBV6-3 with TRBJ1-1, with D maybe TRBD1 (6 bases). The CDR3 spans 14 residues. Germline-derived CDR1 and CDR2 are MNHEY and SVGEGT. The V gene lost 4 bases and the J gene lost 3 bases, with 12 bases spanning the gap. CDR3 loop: CASSLTGRDTEAFF. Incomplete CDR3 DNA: TGTGCCAGCAGTTTAACAGGGAGGGACACTGAA.

CDR3 in amino acids: CAWSVRRDRETNYGYTF. The covered CDR3 bases are TGTGCCTGGAGTGTAAGGCGGGACAGGGAGACTAACTATGGC. This chain joins TRBV30 and TRBJ1-2; TRBD1 aligns across 9 bases. The sequenced fragment ends 3 residues before the CDR3 boundary, so the rest is inferred from the germline J gene. Germline V gene sequence: CDR1 GTSNPN, CDR2 SVGIG (reference sequence). The CDR3 spans 17 residues. V shed 0 bases and J 0 bases; nucleotides not matched to a gene: 8.

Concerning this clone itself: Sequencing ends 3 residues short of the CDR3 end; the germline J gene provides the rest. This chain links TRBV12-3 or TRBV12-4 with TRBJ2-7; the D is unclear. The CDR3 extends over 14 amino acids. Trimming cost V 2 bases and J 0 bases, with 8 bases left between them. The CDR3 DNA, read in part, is TGTGCCAGCAGTTTACGGTCAGGCTCCTACGAG. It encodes CASSLRSGSYE. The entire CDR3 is CASSLRSGSYEQYF.

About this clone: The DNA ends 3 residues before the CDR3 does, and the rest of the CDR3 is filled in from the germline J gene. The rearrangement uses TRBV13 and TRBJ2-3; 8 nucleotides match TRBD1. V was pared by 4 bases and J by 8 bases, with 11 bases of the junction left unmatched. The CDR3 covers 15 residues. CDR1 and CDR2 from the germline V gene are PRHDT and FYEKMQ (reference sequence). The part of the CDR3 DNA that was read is TGTGCCAGCAGCTCCCCACAGGGGGAGGTAGGTACG. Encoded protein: CASSSPQGEVGT. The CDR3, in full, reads CASSSPQGEVGTQYF.

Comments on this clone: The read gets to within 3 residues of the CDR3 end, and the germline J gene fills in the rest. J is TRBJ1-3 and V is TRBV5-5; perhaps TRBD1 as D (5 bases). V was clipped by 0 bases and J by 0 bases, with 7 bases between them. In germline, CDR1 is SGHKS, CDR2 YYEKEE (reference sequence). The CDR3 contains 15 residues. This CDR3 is CASSLEGRSGNTIYF. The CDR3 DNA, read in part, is TGTGCCAGCAGCTTGGAGGGGCGCTCTGGAAACACC.

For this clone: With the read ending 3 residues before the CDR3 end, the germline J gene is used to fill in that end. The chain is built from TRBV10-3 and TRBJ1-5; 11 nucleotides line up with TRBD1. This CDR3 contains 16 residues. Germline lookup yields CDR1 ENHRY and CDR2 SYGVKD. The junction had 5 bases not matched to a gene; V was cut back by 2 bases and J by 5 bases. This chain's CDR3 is CAISEGTGGSDQPQHF. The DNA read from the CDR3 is TGTGCCATCAGTGAGGGGACAGGGGGATCGGATCAGCCC.

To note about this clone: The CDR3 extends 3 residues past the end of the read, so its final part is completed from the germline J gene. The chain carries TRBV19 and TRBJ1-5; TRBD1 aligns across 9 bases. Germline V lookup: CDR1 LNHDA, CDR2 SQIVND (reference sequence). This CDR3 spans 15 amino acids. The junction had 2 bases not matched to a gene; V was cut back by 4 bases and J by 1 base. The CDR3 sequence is CASSNGQGSNQPQHF. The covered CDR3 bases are TGTGCCAGTAGTAACGGACAGGGGAGCAATCAGCCC.

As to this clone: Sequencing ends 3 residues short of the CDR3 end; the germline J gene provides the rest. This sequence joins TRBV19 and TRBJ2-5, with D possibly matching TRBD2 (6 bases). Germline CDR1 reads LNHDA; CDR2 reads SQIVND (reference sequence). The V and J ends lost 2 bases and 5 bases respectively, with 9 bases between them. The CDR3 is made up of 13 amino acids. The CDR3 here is CASSIPGGETQYF. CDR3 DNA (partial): TGTGCCAGTAGTATACCCGGAGGGGAGACC.

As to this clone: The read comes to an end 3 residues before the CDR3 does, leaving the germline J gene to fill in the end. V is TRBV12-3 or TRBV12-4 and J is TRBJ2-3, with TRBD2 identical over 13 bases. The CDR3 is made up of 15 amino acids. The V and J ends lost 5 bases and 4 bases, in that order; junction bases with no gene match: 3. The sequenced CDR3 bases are TGTGCCAGCAGTACTAGCGGGGGGGCAGCAGATACG. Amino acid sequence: CASSTSGGAADT. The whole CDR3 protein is CASSTSGGAADTQYF.

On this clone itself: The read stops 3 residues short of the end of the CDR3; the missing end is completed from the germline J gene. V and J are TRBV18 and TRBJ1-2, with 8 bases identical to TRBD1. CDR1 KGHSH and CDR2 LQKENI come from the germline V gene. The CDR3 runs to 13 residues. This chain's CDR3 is CASSPKGQDGYTF. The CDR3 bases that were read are TGTGCCAGCTCACCAAAGGGACAGGACGGC.

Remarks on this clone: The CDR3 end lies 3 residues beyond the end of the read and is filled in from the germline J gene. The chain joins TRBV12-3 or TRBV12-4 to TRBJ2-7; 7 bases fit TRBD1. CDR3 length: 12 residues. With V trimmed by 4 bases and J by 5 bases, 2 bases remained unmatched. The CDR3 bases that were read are TGTGCCAGCAGTTACAGGGGCGACGAG. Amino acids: CASSYRGDE. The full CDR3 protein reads CASSYRGDEQYF.

Here the CDR3 reads CASSIDNRVGTKNIQYF. The covered CDR3 bases are TGTGCCAGTAGTATAGATAACAGGGTCGGGACCAAAAACATT. V and J are TRBV19 and TRBJ2-4; the D gene is possibly TRBD1 (6 bases). The read terminates 3 residues before the CDR3 end, so the remaining end is supplied by the germline J gene. In germline, CDR1 is LNHDA, CDR2 SQIVND (reference sequence). V gave up 0 bases and J gave up 2 bases, with 14 bases separating them. CDR3 length equals 17 residues.

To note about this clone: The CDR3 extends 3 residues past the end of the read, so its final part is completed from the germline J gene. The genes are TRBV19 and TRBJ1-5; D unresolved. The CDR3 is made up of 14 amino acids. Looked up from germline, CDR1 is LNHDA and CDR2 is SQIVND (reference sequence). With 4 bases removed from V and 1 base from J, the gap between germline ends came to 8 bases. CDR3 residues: CASSRAASNQPQHF. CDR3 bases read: TGTGCCAGTAGTAGGGCAGCAAGCAATCAGCCC.

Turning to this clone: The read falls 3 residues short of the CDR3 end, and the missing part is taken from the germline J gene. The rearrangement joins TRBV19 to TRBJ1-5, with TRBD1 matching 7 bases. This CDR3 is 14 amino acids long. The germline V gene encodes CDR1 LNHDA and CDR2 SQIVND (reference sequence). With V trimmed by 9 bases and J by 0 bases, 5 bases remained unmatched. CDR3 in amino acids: CASGTVNSNQPQHF. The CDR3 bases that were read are TGTGCCAGCGGGACAGTTAATAGCAATCAGCCC.

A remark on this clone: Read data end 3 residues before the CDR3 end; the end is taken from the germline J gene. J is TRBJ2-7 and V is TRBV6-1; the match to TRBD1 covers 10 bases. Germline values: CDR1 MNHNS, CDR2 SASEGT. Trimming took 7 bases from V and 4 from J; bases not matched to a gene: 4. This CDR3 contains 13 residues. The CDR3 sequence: CASTDRGQYEQYF. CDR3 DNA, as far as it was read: TGTGCCAGCACTGACAGGGGGCAATACGAG.

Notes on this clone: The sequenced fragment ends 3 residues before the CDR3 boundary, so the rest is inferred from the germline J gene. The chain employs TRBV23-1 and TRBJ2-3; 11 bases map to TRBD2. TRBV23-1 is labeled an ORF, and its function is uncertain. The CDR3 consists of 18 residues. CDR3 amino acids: CASSHPQVTSGEQETQYF. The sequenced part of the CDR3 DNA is TGCGCCAGCAGTCACCCCCAGGTGACTAGCGGGGAACAAGAGACG.

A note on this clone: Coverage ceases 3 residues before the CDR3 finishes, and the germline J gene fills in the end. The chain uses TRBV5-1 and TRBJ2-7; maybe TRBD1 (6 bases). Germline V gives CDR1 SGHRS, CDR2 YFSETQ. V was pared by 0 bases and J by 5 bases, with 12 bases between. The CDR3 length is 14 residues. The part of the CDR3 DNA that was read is TGCGCCAGCAGCTTGGCCATGGCAGGGGACGAG. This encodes CASSLAMAGDE. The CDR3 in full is CASSLAMAGDEQYF.

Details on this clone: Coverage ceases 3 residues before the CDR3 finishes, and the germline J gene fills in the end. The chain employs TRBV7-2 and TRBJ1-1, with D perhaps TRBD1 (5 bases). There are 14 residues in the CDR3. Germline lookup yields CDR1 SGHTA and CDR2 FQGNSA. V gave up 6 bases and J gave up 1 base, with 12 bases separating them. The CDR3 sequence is CASSGRGGNTEAFF. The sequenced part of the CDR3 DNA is TGTGCCAGCAGTGGACGGGGGGGGAACACTGAA.

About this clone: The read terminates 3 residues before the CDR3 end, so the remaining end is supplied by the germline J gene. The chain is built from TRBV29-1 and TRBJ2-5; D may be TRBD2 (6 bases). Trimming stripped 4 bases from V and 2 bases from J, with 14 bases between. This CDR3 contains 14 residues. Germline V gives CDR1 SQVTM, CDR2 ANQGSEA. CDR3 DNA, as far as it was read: TGCAGCGTTGTGGGCGGGGACCTTCAAGAGACC. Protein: CSVVGGDLQET. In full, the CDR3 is CSVVGGDLQETQYF.

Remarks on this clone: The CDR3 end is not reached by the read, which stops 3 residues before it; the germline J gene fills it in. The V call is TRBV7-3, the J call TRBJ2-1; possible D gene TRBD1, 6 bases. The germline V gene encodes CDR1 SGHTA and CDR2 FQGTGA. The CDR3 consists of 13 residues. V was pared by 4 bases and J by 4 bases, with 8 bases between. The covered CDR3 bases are TGTGCCAGCAGCTCGGACAGTTACAATGAG. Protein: CASSSDSYNE. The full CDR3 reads CASSSDSYNEQFF.

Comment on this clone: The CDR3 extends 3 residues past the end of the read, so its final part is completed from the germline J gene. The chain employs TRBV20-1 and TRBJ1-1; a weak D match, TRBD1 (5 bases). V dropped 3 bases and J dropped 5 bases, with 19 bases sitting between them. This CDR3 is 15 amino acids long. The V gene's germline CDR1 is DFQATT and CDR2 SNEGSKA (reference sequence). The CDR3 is CSASSLIDSPTEAFF. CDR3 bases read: TGCAGTGCTAGCTCCCTGATCGACAGTCCTACTGAA.

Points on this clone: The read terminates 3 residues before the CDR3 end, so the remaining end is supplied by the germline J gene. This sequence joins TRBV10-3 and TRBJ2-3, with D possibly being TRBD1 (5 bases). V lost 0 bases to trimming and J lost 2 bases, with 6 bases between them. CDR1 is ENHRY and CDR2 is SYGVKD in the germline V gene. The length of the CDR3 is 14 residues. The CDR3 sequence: CAISESGPTDTQYF. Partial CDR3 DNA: TGTGCCATCAGTGAGTCGGGGCCCACAGATACG.

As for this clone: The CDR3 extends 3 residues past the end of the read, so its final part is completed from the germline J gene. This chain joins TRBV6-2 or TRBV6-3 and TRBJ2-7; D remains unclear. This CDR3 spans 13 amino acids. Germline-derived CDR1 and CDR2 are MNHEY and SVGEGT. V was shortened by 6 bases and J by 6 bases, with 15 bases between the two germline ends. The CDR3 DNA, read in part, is TGTGCCAGCAGCTCTAAGCTCCCCCTCGAG. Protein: CASSSKLPLE. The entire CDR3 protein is CASSSKLPLEQYF.

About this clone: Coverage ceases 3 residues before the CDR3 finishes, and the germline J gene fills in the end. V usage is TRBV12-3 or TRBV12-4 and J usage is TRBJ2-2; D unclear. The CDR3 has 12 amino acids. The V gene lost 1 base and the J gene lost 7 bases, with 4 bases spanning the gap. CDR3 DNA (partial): TGTGCCAGCAGTTTAGTCCTCGGGGAG. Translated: CASSLVLGE. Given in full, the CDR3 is CASSLVLGELFF.

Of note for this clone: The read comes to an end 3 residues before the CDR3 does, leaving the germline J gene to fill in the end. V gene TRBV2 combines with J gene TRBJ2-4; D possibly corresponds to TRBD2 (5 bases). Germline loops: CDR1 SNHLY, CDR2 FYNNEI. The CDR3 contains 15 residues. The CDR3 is CASRLGVFSNYGQYF. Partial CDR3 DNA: TGTGCCAGCAGGCTCGGGGTCTTTTCTAACTATGGT.

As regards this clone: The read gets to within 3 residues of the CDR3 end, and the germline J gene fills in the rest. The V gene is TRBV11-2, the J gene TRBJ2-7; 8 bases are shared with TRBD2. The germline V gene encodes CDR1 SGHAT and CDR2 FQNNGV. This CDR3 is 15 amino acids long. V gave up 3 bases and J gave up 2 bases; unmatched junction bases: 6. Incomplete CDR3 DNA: TGTGCCAGCAGCTTCGGGGGGGGGCCTACCTACGAG. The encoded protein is CASSFGGGPTYE. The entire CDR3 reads CASSFGGGPTYEQYF.

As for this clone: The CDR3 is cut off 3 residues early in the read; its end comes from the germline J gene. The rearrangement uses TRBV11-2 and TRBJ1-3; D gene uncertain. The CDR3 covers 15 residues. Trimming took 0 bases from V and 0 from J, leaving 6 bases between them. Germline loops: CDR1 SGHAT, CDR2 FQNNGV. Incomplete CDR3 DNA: TGTGCCAGCAGCTTAGATCAGGTCTCTGGAAACACC. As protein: CASSLDQVSGNT. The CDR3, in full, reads CASSLDQVSGNTIYF. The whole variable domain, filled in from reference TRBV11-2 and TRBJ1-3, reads EAGVAQSPRYKIIEKRQSVAFWCNPISGHATLYWYQQILGQGPKLLIQFQNNGVVDDSQLPKDRFSAERLKGVDSTLKIQPAKLEDSAVYLCASSLDQVSGNTIYFGEGSWLTVV.